Listed below are T cell receptor beta chains from one sample, sequenced in a study of blood T cell repertoires in COVID-19. Sequencing was performed with immunoSEQ multiplex PCR; in TCRdb, only in-frame clones are kept and a portion is missing. The repertoire holds about 210,000 clones, more than 75% seen once, with roughly 7.2% in the top ten. Material: PBMCs or T cells enriched from blood (not recorded which). All receptors come from a young man in a cohort exposed to, infected with or recovered from COVID-19 (not recorded which). Each CDR3 is given with its conserved first and last residue. D genes are given only for firm matches. Clone sizes are given selectively: once, few, many, or a class where the clone is expanded.

D	V	size	J	DNA	CDR3
-	TRBV6-5	-	TRBJ1-1	TGTGCCAGCAGTTACGGCGGCCCTGATCGTCCGGCTTTCTTT	CASSYGGPDRPAFF
TRBD2	TRBV24-1	-	TRBJ2-7	TGTGCCACCAGTTACTTTCTAGCGGGAGGGTCCGAGTACGAGCAGTACTTC	CATSYFLAGGSEYEQYF
TRBD2	TRBV27	-	TRBJ2-6	TGTGCCAGCAGTGCCCCGGGACTAGCGGCTTCTGGGGCCAACGTCCTGACTTTC	CASSAPGLAASGANVLTF
-	TRBV5-6	-	TRBJ2-2	TGTGCCAGCAGCACACCGGGACACCGCACCGGGGAGCTGTTTTTT	CASSTPGHRTGELFF
-	TRBV28	-	TRBJ1-1	TGTGCCAGCAGGGGACAGAACACTGAAGCTTTCTTT	CASRGQNTEAFF
-	TRBV7-3	-	TRBJ1-5	TGTGCCAGCAGCTTGATCTCGCGGGATAGCAATCAGCCCCAGCATTTT	CASSLISRDSNQPQHF
TRBD1	TRBV6-2/TRBV6-3	-	TRBJ1-2	TGTGCCAGCAGTTACTTATTTGGACAGGAGCCATACTATGGCTACACCTTC	CASSYLFGQEPYYGYTF
-	TRBV3-1/TRBV3-2	-	TRBJ1-2	TGTGCCAGCAGCCAAGATCCCCGTCCAGGATGCTATGGCTACACCTTC	CASSQDPRPGCYGYTF
-	TRBV7-2	-	TRBJ1-4	TGTGCCAGCAGCTTAGACGGAGCAACTAATGAAAAACTGTTTTTT	CASSLDGATNEKLFF
-	TRBV9	-	TRBJ2-7	TGTGCCAGCAGCGTAGGCGGACTTGCCTACGAGCAGTACTTC	CASSVGGLAYEQYF
TRBD2	TRBV27	-	TRBJ2-1	TGTGCCAGCAGTTTATCTAGCGGGGGGAACAATGAGCAGTTCTTC	CASSLSSGGNNEQFF
-	TRBV10-1	-	TRBJ1-2	TGCGCCTGGCTGGACACGTATGGCTACACCTTC	CAWLDTYGYTF
TRBD1	TRBV11-1	-	TRBJ2-7	TGTGCCAGCAGGGCCGGGACAGGTACCTACGAGCAGTACTTC	CASRAGTGTYEQYF
TRBD1	TRBV4-1	-	TRBJ1-4	TGCGCCAGCCGGGACAGCGGTGAAAAACTGTTTTTT	CASRDSGEKLFF
TRBD1	TRBV27	-	TRBJ2-7	TGTGCCAGCAGTCCGAACAGGGGACGTGAGCAGTACTTC	CASSPNRGREQYF
TRBD1	TRBV5-1	-	TRBJ1-2	TGCGCCAGCAGCTTAGACGGACAGGCGACGTATGGCTACACCTTC	CASSLDGQATYGYTF
TRBD2	TRBV6-5	few	TRBJ2-1	TGTGCCAGCAGCCGTGGACTAGCCAATGAGCAGTTCTTC	CASSRGLANEQFF
-	TRBV27	once	TRBJ2-7	TGTGCCAGCAGTTCGGTTCAGGGTACCGAGCAGTACTTC	CASSSVQGTEQYF
-	TRBV24-1	once	TRBJ2-7	TGTGCCACCAGTGACGCCGGGGGCTCCTACGAGCAGTACTTC	CATSDAGGSYEQYF
-	TRBV19	-	TRBJ1-1	TGTGCCAGTAGTATCGGGGGAGGAACTGAAGCTTTCTTT	CASSIGGGTEAFF
TRBD2	TRBV5-4	-	TRBJ2-1	TGTGCCAGCAGCCCTCCGACTAGCGGGGGGTGGAATGAGCAGTTCTTC	CASSPPTSGGWNEQFF
-	TRBV28	-	TRBJ1-3	TGTGCCAGCACTTGGGGCGCAGGGGTTTCTGGAAACACCATATATTTT	CASTWGAGVSGNTIYF
-	TRBV28	-	TRBJ1-1	TGTGCCAGCAGTCCGGTGAACACTGAAGCTTTCTTT	CASSPVNTEAFF
TRBD1	TRBV28	once	TRBJ1-2	TGTGCCAGCAGATCAACAGGGGGTAAAGGGAACTATGGCTACACCTTC	CASRSTGGKGNYGYTF
-	TRBV5-6	-	TRBJ1-1	TGTGCCAGCAGCCGCACGTCCCGGTCGGGAGAAGCTTTCTTT	CASSRTSRSGEAFF
-	TRBV3-1/TRBV3-2	-	TRBJ1-6	TGTGCCAGCACCCGGACTAGGACGAATTCACCCCTCCACTTT	CASTRTRTNSPLHF
-	TRBV11-2	-	TRBJ1-3	TGTGCCAGCAGCTTAGCTCTTAGCTCTGGAAACACCATATATTTT	CASSLALSSGNTIYF